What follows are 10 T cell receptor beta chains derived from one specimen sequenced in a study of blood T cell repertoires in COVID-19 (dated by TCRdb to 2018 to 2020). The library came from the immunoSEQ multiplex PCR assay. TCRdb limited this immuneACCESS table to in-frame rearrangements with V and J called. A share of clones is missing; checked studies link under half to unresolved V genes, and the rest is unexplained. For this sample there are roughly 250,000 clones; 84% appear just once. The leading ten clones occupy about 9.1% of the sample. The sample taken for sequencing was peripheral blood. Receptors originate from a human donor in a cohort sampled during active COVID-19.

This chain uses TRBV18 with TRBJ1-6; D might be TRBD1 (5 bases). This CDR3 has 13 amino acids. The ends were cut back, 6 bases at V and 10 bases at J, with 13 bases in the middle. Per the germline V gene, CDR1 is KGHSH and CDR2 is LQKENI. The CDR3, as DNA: TGTGCCAGCTCTCCCGGGACTGGGTCACCCCTCCACTTT. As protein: CASSPGTGSPLHF.

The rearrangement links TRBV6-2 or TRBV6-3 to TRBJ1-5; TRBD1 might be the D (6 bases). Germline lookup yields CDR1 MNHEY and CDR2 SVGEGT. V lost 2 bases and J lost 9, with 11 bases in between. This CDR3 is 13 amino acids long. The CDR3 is CASSYPGARPQHF. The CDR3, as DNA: TGTGCCAGCAGTTACCCAGGGGCTCGGCCCCAGCATTTT.

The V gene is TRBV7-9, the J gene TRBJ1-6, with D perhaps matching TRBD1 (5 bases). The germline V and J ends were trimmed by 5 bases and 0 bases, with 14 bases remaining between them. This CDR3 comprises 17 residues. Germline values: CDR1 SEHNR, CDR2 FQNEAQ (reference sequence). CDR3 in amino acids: CASSGRGGDSYNSPLHF. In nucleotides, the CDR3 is TGTGCCAGCAGCGGACGCGGAGGGGACTCCTATAATTCACCCCTCCACTTT.

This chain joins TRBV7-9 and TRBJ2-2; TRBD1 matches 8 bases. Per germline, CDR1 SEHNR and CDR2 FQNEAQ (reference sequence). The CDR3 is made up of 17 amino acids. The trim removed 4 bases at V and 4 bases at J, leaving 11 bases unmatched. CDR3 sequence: CASSSLSDRGGTGELFF. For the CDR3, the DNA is TGTGCCAGCAGCTCCCTCTCAGACAGGGGTGGCACCGGGGAGCTGTTTTTT.

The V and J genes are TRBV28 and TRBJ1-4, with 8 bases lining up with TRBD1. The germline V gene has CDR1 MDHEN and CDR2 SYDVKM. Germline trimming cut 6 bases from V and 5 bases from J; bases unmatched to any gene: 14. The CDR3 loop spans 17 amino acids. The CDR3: CASRPAKRTGINEKLFF. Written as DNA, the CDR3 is TGTGCCAGCAGACCGGCGAAGAGGACAGGGATAAATGAAAAACTGTTTTTT.

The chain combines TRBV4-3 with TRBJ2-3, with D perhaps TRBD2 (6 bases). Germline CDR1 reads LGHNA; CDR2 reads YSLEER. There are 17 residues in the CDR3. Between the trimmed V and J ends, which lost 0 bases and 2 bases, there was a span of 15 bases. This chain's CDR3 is CASSQDGSGLPTDTQYF. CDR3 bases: TGCGCCAGCAGCCAAGATGGTAGCGGACTACCCACAGATACGCAGTATTTT.

The CDR3 here is CASRLGRGRTEAFF. The CDR3 DNA reads TGTGCCAGCAGATTGGGCAGGGGGCGTACTGAAGCTTTCTTT. This chain uses TRBV6-5 with TRBJ1-1; 8 bases line up with TRBD1. CDR1 MNHEY and CDR2 SVGAGI come from the germline V gene. The CDR3 consists of 14 residues. The V gene end was trimmed by 6 bases and the J gene end by 5 bases; junction bases not matched to a gene: 8.

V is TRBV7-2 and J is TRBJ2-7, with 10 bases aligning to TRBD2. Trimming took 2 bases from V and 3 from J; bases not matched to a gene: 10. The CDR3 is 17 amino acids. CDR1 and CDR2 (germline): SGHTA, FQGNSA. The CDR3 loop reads CASSLPGLASFGYEQYF. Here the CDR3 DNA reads TGTGCCAGCAGCTTACCGGGACTAGCGTCCTTCGGCTACGAGCAGTACTTC.

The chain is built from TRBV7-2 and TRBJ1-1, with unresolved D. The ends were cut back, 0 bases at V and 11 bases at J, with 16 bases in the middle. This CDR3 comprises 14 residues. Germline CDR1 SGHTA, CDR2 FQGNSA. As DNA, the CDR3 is TGTGCCAGCAGCTTAGCCTCTTGGGCGGGTCAGGCTTTCTTT. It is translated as CASSLASWAGQAFF.

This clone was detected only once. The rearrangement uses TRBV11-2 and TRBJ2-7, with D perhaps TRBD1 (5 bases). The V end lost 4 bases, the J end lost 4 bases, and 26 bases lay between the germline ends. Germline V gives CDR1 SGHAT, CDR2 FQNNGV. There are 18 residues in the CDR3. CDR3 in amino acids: CASSSRLMGSGSLYEQYF. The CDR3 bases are TGTGCCAGCAGCTCCCGATTAATGGGATCAGGGTCACTTTACGAGCAGTACTTC.